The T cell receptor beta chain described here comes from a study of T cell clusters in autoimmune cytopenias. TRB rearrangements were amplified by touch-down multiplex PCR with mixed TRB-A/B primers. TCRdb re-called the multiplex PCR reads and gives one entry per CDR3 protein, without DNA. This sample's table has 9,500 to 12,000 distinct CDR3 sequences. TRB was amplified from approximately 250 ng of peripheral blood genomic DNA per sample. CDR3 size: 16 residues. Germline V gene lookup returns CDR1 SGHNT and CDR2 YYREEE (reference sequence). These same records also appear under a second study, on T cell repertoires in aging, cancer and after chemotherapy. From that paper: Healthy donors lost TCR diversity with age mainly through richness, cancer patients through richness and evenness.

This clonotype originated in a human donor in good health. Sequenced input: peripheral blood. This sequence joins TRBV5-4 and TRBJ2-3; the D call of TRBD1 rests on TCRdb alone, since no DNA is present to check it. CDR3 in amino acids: CASSTPDRGLGDTQYF.